The next 15 T cell receptor beta chains were all read from a single sample in a study of cytomegalovirus exposure and HLA in healthy donors (dated by TCRdb to between 2016 and 2019). Libraries were built with the immunoSEQ multiplex PCR assay. A mixture of 60 forward primers for TCR Vbeta segments and 13 reverse primers for TCR Jbeta segments was used in the multiplex PCR. TCRdb re-hosts the immuneACCESS table, in-frame sequences only. Its copies lack some clones; in the studies checked, an unresolved V gene accounts for under half of them, and the cause for the rest is not known. The sample yields 180,000 or so clones; around 79% were counted once. Jointly, the top ten make up roughly 5.8% of the sample. The specimen sequenced was PBMCs. The receptors derive from a man in his forties or fifties in good health and CMV-seropositive.

The J gene is TRBJ2-1, the V gene TRBV21-1; TRBD2 reflects the table's D call only, with no check against the DNA. TRBV21-1 is a listed pseudogene. This CDR3 spans 14 amino acids. The CDR3 DNA sequence: TGTGCCAGCCCAGTCCGGGGGACCTACAATGAGCAGTTCTTC. This gives the protein CASPVRGTYNEQFF.

The gene calls are TRBV5-1 and TRBJ1-4, with D possibly TRBD1 on 6 matching bases. Trimming took 5 bases from V and 8 from J, leaving 16 bases between them. Germline V gene sequence: CDR1 SGHRS, CDR2 YFSETQ. The CDR3 totals 14 residues. The chain's CDR3 is CASRLSQQGEKLFF. In DNA, the CDR3 is TGCGCCAGCAGATTGAGTCAACAGGGAGAAAAACTGTTTTTT.

The chain has TRBV6-5 and TRBJ1-5; D unresolved. Trimming left V 2 bases short and J 1 base short, with 9 bases between. From germline, CDR1 is MNHEY and CDR2 SVGAGI. CDR3 length: 15 residues. The chain's CDR3 is CASSYDWRSNQPQHF. CDR3 nucleotides: TGTGCCAGCAGTTACGATTGGCGGAGCAATCAGCCCCAGCATTTT.

The chain couples TRBV28 to TRBJ2-7; D might be TRBD2 (5 bases). V lost 2 bases and J lost 5, with 16 bases in between. Germline V CDR1 and CDR2: MDHEN, SYDVKM. The CDR3 is made up of 15 amino acids. DNA of the CDR3: TGTGCCAGCAGTTTAATCACGGGGAGAGCTGACGAGCAGTACTTC. This gives the protein CASSLITGRADEQYF.

In its sample, this clone was seen a few times. This chain links TRBV30 with TRBJ2-3, with 9 bases identical to TRBD1. Germline V gene sequence: CDR1 GTSNPN, CDR2 SVGIG (reference sequence). CDR3 length: 17 residues. Trimming took 0 bases from V and 5 from J; bases not matched to a gene: 12. The CDR3 DNA is TGTGCCTGGAGTGTACGGGGGTCCGGGACAGGGAGAGATACGCAGTATTTT. Protein sequence: CAWSVRGSGTGRDTQYF.

This clone was seen a handful of times. This chain uses TRBV13 with TRBJ2-1, with 12 bases matching TRBD2. Looked up from germline, CDR1 is PRHDT and CDR2 is FYEKMQ (reference sequence). This CDR3 has 15 amino acids. The junction had 3 bases not matched to a gene; V was cut back by 5 bases and J by 4 bases. As DNA, the CDR3 is TGTGCCAGCAGCCCGGGACTAGCGGGTTACAATGAGCAGTTCTTC. This sequence encodes CASSPGLAGYNEQFF.

The rearrangement links TRBV11-2 to TRBJ2-2, with a tentative D call TRBD2 (5 bases). The V end lost 0 bases, the J end lost 5 bases, and 7 bases lay between the germline ends. The CDR3 length is 14 residues. CDR1 and CDR2 from the germline V gene are SGHAT and FQNNGV. CDR3 sequence: CASSLDTGTGELFF. CDR3 coding DNA: TGTGCCAGCAGCTTAGATACGGGGACCGGGGAGCTGTTTTTT.

The J gene is TRBJ2-7, the V gene TRBV11-2; 7 bases agree with TRBD1. The germline V gene encodes CDR1 SGHAT and CDR2 FQNNGV. The junction had 4 bases not matched to a gene; V was cut back by 5 bases and J by 0 bases. The CDR3 is made up of 14 amino acids. The CDR3 DNA reads as TGTGCCAGCAGCCGGGGACAGTCCTCCTACGAGCAGTACTTC. Residues: CASSRGQSSYEQYF.

This clone was counted a few times. V is TRBV11-3 and J is TRBJ1-2; D possibly corresponds to TRBD1 (5 bases). Germline values: CDR1 SGHNT, CDR2 YENEEA. The V end lost 2 bases, the J end lost 5 bases, and 24 bases lay between the germline ends. This CDR3 is 18 amino acids long. CDR3 in DNA: TGTGCCAGCAGCTTACCCCCCAGGGTGACACGATCTTCTTATGGCTACACCTTC. Encoded protein: CASSLPPRVTRSSYGYTF.

The J gene is TRBJ2-1, the V gene TRBV10-1; D gene ambiguous. Trimming shortened V by 2 bases and J by 8 bases, and 10 bases separated the two germline ends. Germline-derived CDR1 and CDR2 are WNHNN and SYGVQD (reference sequence). The CDR3 contains 13 residues. The CDR3 coding sequence is TGCGCCAGCAGTGAGGCTGGCCGGGATGAGCAGTTCTTC. This gives the protein CASSEAGRDEQFF.

This chain links TRBV19 with TRBJ2-7; D unclear. Trimming cost V 6 bases and J 4 bases, with 13 bases left between them. The CDR3 loop spans 13 amino acids. Germline V gene lookup returns CDR1 LNHDA and CDR2 SQIVND (reference sequence). Written as DNA, the CDR3 is TGTGCCAGTAGCCTAGAGATCAGTTACGAGCAGTACTTC. Its translation: CASSLEISYEQYF.

The chain is built from TRBV2 and TRBJ2-6; D is unclear. This CDR3 comprises 16 residues. CDR1 and CDR2 from the germline V gene are SNHLY and FYNNEI. With 6 bases removed from V and 0 bases from J, the gap between germline ends came to 12 bases. Here the CDR3 DNA reads TGTGCCAGCAGCCCGAGAGGTAACTCTGGGGCCAACGTCCTGACTTTC. Residues: CASSPRGNSGANVLTF. The full variable domain, in which reference TRBV2 and TRBJ2-6 provide the parts outside the CDR3, is EPEVTQTPSHQVTQMGQEVILRCVPISNHLYFYWYRQILGQKVEFLVSFYNNEISEKSEIFDDQFSVERPDGSNFTLKIRSTKLEDSAMYFCASSPRGNSGANVLTFGAGSRLTVL.

The chain couples TRBV27 to TRBJ1-5, with 7 positions matching TRBD1. With V trimmed by 3 bases and J by 0 bases, 11 bases remained unmatched. Germline-derived CDR1 and CDR2 are MNHEY and SMNVEV (reference sequence). The CDR3 has 18 residues. The CDR3 sequence is CASSLVRTGDFSNQPQHF. The CDR3 nucleotides read TGTGCCAGCAGTTTGGTGAGGACAGGAGACTTTAGCAATCAGCCCCAGCATTTT.

The CDR3: CASSLATGSNEQYF. CDR3 nucleotides: TGTGCCAGCAGCTTGGCGACAGGAAGTAACGAGCAGTACTTC. The chain links TRBV5-4 to TRBJ2-7; TRBD1 is a possible D gene (6 bases). The CDR3 is made up of 14 amino acids. Germline-derived CDR1 and CDR2 are SGHNT and YYREEE (reference sequence). Trimming took 0 bases from V and 5 from J, leaving 12 bases between them. Full variable domain (outside the CDR3, taken from reference TRBV5-4 and TRBJ2-7): ETGVTQSPTHLIKTRGQQVTLRCSSQSGHNTVSWYQQALGQGPQFIFQYYREEENGRGNFPPRFSGLQFPNYSSELNVNALELDDSALYLCASSLATGSNEQYFGPGTRLTVT.

The chain employs TRBV21-1 and TRBJ2-7; the listed D gene, TRBD2, was not tested against the DNA. TRBV21-1 is recorded as a pseudogene. The CDR3 runs 13 residues. DNA of the CDR3: TGTGCCGCAAGAGTTGTGGGAGGGAGCGAGCAGTACTTC. It yields the protein CAARVVGGSEQYF.